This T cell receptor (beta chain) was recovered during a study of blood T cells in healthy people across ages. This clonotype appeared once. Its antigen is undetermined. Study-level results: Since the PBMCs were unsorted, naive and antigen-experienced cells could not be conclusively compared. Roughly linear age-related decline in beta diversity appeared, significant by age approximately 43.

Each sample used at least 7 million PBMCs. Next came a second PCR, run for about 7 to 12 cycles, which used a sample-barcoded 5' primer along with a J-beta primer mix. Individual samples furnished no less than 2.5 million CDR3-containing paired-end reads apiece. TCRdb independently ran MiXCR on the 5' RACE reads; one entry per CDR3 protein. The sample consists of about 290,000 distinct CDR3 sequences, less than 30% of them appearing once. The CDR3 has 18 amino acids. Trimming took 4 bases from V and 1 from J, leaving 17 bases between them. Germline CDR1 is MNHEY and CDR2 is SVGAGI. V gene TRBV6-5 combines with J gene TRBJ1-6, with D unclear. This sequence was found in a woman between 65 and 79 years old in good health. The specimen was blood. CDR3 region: CASSSPNGVVSYNSPLHF. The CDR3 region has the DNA TGTGCCAGCAGTTCCCCCAACGGGGTGGTTTCCTATAATTCACCCCTCCACTTT.